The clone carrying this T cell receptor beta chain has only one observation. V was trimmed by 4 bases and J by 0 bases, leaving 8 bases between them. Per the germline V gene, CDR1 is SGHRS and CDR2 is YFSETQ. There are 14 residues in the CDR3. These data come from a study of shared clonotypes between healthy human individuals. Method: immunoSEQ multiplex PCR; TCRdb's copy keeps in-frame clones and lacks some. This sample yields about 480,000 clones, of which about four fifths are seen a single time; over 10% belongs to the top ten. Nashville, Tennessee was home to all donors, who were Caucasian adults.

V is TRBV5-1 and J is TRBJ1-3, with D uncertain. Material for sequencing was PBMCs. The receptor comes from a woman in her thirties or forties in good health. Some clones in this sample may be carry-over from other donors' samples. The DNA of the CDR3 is TGCGCCAGCAGCCTGGACGGCTCTGGAAACACCATATATTTT. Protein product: CASSLDGSGNTIYF. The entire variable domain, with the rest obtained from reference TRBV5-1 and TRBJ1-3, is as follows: KAGVTQTPRYLIKTRGQQVTLSCSPISGHRSVSWYQQTPGQGLQFLFEYFSETQRNKGNFPGRFSGRQFSNSRSEMNVSTLELGDSALYLCASSLDGSGNTIYFGEGSWLTVV.